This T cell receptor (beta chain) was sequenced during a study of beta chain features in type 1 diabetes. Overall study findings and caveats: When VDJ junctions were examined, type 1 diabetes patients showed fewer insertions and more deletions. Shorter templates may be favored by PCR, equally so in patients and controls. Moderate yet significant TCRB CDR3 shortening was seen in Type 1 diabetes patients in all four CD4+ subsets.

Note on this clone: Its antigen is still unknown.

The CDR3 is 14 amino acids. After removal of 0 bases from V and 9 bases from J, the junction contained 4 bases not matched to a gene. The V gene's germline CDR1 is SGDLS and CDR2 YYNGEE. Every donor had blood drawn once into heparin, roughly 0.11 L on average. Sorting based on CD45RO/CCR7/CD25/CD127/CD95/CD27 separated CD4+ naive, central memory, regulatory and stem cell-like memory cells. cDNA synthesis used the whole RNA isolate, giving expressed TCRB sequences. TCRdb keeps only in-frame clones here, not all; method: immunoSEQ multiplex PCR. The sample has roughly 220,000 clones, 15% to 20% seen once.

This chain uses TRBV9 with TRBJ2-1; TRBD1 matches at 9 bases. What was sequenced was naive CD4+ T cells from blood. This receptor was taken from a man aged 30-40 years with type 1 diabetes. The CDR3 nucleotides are TGTGCCAGCAGCGTAGCTGGGACAGGGTCTGAGCAGTTCTTC. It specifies CASSVAGTGSEQFF.